This is a list of T cell receptor beta chains from one sample in a study of blood T cell repertoires in COVID-19. Profiling relied on immunoSEQ multiplex PCR, and the TCRdb table lists in-frame clones only, not all of them. Altogether under 300,000 clones are present, around 90% being singletons, with the ten largest covering 2.3%. The sample taken for sequencing was PBMCs or T cells enriched from blood (not recorded which). These TCRs come from a woman aged 40 to 50 with acute COVID-19. CDR3s include the opening cysteine and the closing phenylalanine or tryptophan. Each record gives: clone size, J gene, CDR3 length, V gene, D gene, CDR3 protein, CDR3 DNA. A D gene is named only where the DNA matches it firmly. The size of a clone is reported for some rows only, either as once, few or many, or as a class for expanded clones.

>.|TRBJ2-7|14|TRBV4-3|.
CASSQDSLGGEQYF
TGCGCCAGCAGCCAAGATAGCCTCGGAGGCGAGCAGTACTTC
>.|TRBJ2-7|15|TRBV5-1|TRBD1
CASSPSQTGTYEQYF
TGCGCCAGCAGCCCCTCCCAGACAGGGACCTACGAGCAGTACTTC
>.|TRBJ2-1|14|TRBV27|TRBD1
CAASRDRGGNEQFF
TGTGCCGCCTCCCGGGACAGGGGAGGGAATGAGCAGTTCTTC
>.|TRBJ2-7|13|TRBV10-3|TRBD1
CAISEGQGYEQYF
TGTGCCATCAGTGAAGGACAGGGTTACGAGCAGTACTTC
>.|TRBJ2-7|12|TRBV7-9|.
CASSSSSYEQYF
TGTGCCAGCAGCTCCAGCTCCTACGAGCAGTACTTC
>.|TRBJ1-1|13|TRBV29-1|.
CSATGGLNTEAFF
TGCAGCGCCACGGGGGGGCTGAACACTGAAGCTTTCTTT
>.|TRBJ2-3|14|TRBV14|.
CASSLGGGTDTQYF
TGTGCCAGCAGCCTTGGCGGCGGCACAGATACGCAGTATTTT
>.|TRBJ2-6|16|TRBV30|TRBD1
CAWSNRGTSGANVLTF
TGTGCCTGGAGTAACAGGGGGACGTCTGGGGCCAACGTCCTGACTTTC
>few|TRBJ2-1|16|TRBV5-1|.
CASSGDPGSRSNEQFF
TGCGCCAGCAGCGGAGACCCGGGTTCTAGAAGCAATGAGCAGTTCTTC
>once|TRBJ2-6|20|TRBV7-2|.
CASSLALGLYGGTGANVLTF
TGTGCCAGCAGCTTAGCGCTAGGTCTCTACGGGGGTACTGGGGCCAACGTCCTGACTTTC
>.|TRBJ1-5|12|TRBV2|TRBD1
CASSGTVYPQHF
TGTGCCAGCAGCGGGACAGTTTATCCCCAGCATTTT
>.|TRBJ2-7|14|TRBV13|TRBD2
CASSKTSVSYEQYF
TGTGCCAGCAGCAAGACTAGCGTCTCCTACGAGCAGTACTTC
>.|TRBJ1-5|15|TRBV18|TRBD1
CASSPTTGGLQPQHF
TGTGCCAGCTCCCCAACGACAGGGGGCTTACAGCCCCAGCATTTT
>.|TRBJ2-1|15|TRBV13|TRBD1
CASSFGQGRDREQFF
TGTGCCAGCAGCTTTGGACAGGGGAGGGATCGTGAGCAGTTCTTC
>.|TRBJ1-5|15|TRBV28|TRBD1
CASRLGTGGNQPQHF
TGTGCCAGCAGGCTCGGGACAGGGGGGAATCAGCCCCAGCATTTT
>.|TRBJ2-5|13|TRBV11-2|.
CASSDGRMGRQYF
TGTGCCAGCAGCGACGGCAGAATGGGGCGCCAGTACTTC
>once|TRBJ1-1|17|TRBV18|.
CASSSFAGAALNTEAFF
TGTGCCAGCTCGTCCTTCGCGGGGGCCGCACTGAACACTGAAGCTTTCTTT
>.|TRBJ2-4|15|TRBV28|TRBD1
CASSSPGTGEYIQYF
TGTGCCAGCAGTTCCCCCGGGACAGGGGAATACATTCAGTACTTC
>.|TRBJ1-3|13|TRBV19|.
CASRQGGGNTIYF
TGTGCCAGTAGGCAGGGTGGCGGAAACACCATATATTTT
>.|TRBJ1-1|12|TRBV12-5|.
CASGQGLAEAFF
TGTGCTAGTGGACAGGGTTTAGCTGAAGCTTTCTTT
>.|TRBJ1-6|15|TRBV2|.
CASNREKLNNSPLHF
TGTGCCAGCAATAGGGAGAAATTGAATAATTCACCCCTCCACTTT
>.|TRBJ2-7|14|TRBV7-9|TRBD2
CASSFIAGAYEQYF
TGTGCCAGCAGCTTCATAGCGGGAGCCTACGAGCAGTACTTC
>.|TRBJ2-7|15|TRBV18|TRBD1
CASSPGTGGIYEQYF
TGTGCCAGCTCACCCGGGACAGGGGGCATCTACGAGCAGTACTTC
>.|TRBJ2-1|13|TRBV12-3/TRBV12-4|TRBD2
CASSRRTRLEQFF
TGTGCCAGCAGTCGAAGGACTAGATTGGAGCAGTTCTTC
>.|TRBJ1-3|14|TRBV30|.
CAWRLQGSGNTIYF
TGTGCCTGGAGGCTACAGGGCTCTGGAAACACCATATATTTT
>.|TRBJ2-7|13|TRBV11-2|.
CASSLVNSGASYF
TGTGCCAGCAGCTTAGTTAACTCAGGGGCATCGTACTTC
>.|TRBJ1-4|12|TRBV28|.
CASSLQNEKLFF
TGTGCCAGCAGTTTACAAAATGAAAAACTGTTTTTT
>.|TRBJ2-1|18|TRBV24-1|.
CATSDFGLADSSYNEQFF
TGTGCCACCAGTGATTTCGGGCTAGCTGATAGCTCCTACAATGAGCAGTTCTTC
>.|TRBJ2-4|13|TRBV19|.
CATANIAGDIQYF
TGTGCCACCGCGAATATCGCCGGAGACATTCAGTACTTC
>.|TRBJ2-7|14|TRBV3-1/TRBV3-2|TRBD1
CASSQKGAGHEQYF
TGTGCCAGCAGCCAAAAGGGGGCCGGCCACGAGCAGTACTTC
>.|TRBJ1-5|12|TRBV5-4|.
CASGVRGQPQHF
TGTGCCAGCGGCGTCCGAGGTCAGCCCCAGCATTTT
>once|TRBJ1-3|15|TRBV19|.
CASSIARESGNTIYF
TGTGCCAGTAGTATCGCCAGGGAATCTGGAAACACCATATATTTT
>.|TRBJ2-1|17|TRBV5-6|TRBD2
CASSLAGSGGHYNEQFF
TGTGCCAGCAGCTTGGCGGGTAGCGGGGGGCACTACAATGAGCAGTTCTTC
>.|TRBJ2-1|19|TRBV11-2|TRBD2
CASSLGGVSGGGSRNEQFF
TGTGCCAGCAGCTTAGGAGGGGTTAGCGGGGGGGGCTCGAGGAATGAGCAGTTCTTC
>.|TRBJ2-1|14|TRBV5-1|.
CASSQDSSYNEQFF
TGCGCCAGCAGCCAAGACAGTTCCTACAATGAGCAGTTCTTC
>.|TRBJ2-1|16|TRBV9|TRBD2
CASTISGRASIGEQFF
TGTGCCAGCACAATTAGCGGGAGGGCCTCCATTGGTGAGCAGTTCTTC
>.|TRBJ1-2|15|TRBV28|TRBD1
CASSSLPTGYYGYTF
TGTGCCAGCAGCTCGCTCCCGACAGGGTACTATGGCTACACCTTC